Listed below are T cell receptor beta chains from one sample, sequenced in a study of blood T cell repertoires in COVID-19. The data were produced by immunoSEQ multiplex PCR, yet TCRdb's version contains in-frame clones alone and is incomplete. Of 40,000 to 50,000 clones detected, over 75% appear once; the ten largest clones hold around 14%. Material for sequencing was peripheral blood. The receptor set was obtained from a human donor in a cohort sampled during active COVID-19. The donor label of this sample is uncertain. Each CDR3 is given with its conserved first and last residue. Each record gives: D gene, J gene, V gene, clone size, CDR3 protein, CDR3 DNA. D genes are given only for firm matches. Rows may omit the clone size; those that give it use once, few, many or a size class.

d_call: TRBD2; j_call: TRBJ2-1; v_call: TRBV7-6; clone_size: .; cdr3_aa: CASSRTSGASSYNEQFF; cdr3_nt: TGTGCCAGCAGCCGGACTAGCGGGGCGAGCTCCTACAATGAGCAGTTCTTC
d_call: .; j_call: TRBJ2-5; v_call: TRBV6-5; clone_size: .; cdr3_aa: CASQRWSQETQYF; cdr3_nt: TGTGCCTCCCAGAGATGGAGCCAAGAGACCCAGTACTTC
d_call: TRBD2; j_call: TRBJ2-5; v_call: TRBV5-1; clone_size: .; cdr3_aa: CASSLRGLAGETQYF; cdr3_nt: TGCGCCAGCAGCCTCCGCGGACTAGCGGGGGAGACCCAGTACTTC
d_call: .; j_call: TRBJ2-2; v_call: TRBV11-3; clone_size: .; cdr3_aa: CASRRRNTGELFF; cdr3_nt: TGTGCCAGCAGGAGGAGGAACACCGGGGAGCTGTTTTTT
d_call: .; j_call: TRBJ1-1; v_call: TRBV19; clone_size: .; cdr3_aa: CASSITGGSAGRWAFF; cdr3_nt: TGTGCCAGTAGTATAACCGGTGGCAGCGCGGGGCGCTGGGCTTTCTTT
d_call: .; j_call: TRBJ1-1; v_call: TRBV9; clone_size: .; cdr3_aa: CASSVEGLAEAFF; cdr3_nt: TGTGCCAGCAGCGTAGAGGGGTTAGCTGAAGCTTTCTTT
d_call: .; j_call: TRBJ2-1; v_call: TRBV12-3/TRBV12-4; clone_size: .; cdr3_aa: CASSFDFNNEQFF; cdr3_nt: TGTGCCAGCAGTTTTGACTTCAACAATGAGCAGTTCTTC
d_call: .; j_call: TRBJ1-5; v_call: TRBV6-1; clone_size: few; cdr3_aa: CASSESGGNQPQHF; cdr3_nt: TGTGCCAGCAGTGAGTCGGGGGGCAATCAGCCCCAGCATTTT
d_call: TRBD1; j_call: TRBJ1-4; v_call: TRBV20-1; clone_size: .; cdr3_aa: CSGTENEKLFF; cdr3_nt: TGCAGCGGGACAGAAAATGAAAAACTGTTTTTT
d_call: TRBD1; j_call: TRBJ1-1; v_call: TRBV28; clone_size: .; cdr3_aa: CASRTGGLNTEAFF; cdr3_nt: TGTGCCAGCAGGACAGGGGGCTTAAACACTGAAGCTTTCTTT
d_call: .; j_call: TRBJ1-4; v_call: TRBV3-1/TRBV3-2; clone_size: .; cdr3_aa: CASSQGGEKLFF; cdr3_nt: TGTGCCAGCAGCCAAGGAGGTGAAAAACTGTTTTTT
d_call: .; j_call: TRBJ1-2; v_call: TRBV6-5; clone_size: .; cdr3_aa: CASSSTRNSGYGYTF; cdr3_nt: TGTGCCAGCAGTTCCACCCGTAACAGTGGGTATGGCTACACCTTC
d_call: TRBD1; j_call: TRBJ1-2; v_call: TRBV5-1; clone_size: few; cdr3_aa: CASSPETGGDYGYTF; cdr3_nt: TGCGCCAGCAGCCCGGAGACAGGGGGCGACTATGGCTACACCTTC
d_call: .; j_call: TRBJ2-7; v_call: TRBV7-9; clone_size: .; cdr3_aa: CASSYGQISHEQYF; cdr3_nt: TGTGCCAGCAGCTACGGACAGATAAGCCACGAGCAGTACTTC
d_call: TRBD1; j_call: TRBJ1-2; v_call: TRBV3-1/TRBV3-2; clone_size: .; cdr3_aa: CASSQGQGRDIGYTF; cdr3_nt: TGTGCCAGCAGCCAAGGACAGGGGCGGGACATTGGCTACACCTTC
d_call: .; j_call: TRBJ1-5; v_call: TRBV6-6; clone_size: .; cdr3_aa: CASREGYSNQPQHF; cdr3_nt: TGTGCCAGCAGGGAGGGCTATAGCAATCAGCCCCAGCATTTT
d_call: TRBD1; j_call: TRBJ2-1; v_call: TRBV5-6; clone_size: .; cdr3_aa: CASSLVLTGGSYNEQFF; cdr3_nt: TGTGCCAGCAGCTTGGTCCTGACAGGGGGCTCCTACAATGAGCAGTTCTTC
d_call: .; j_call: TRBJ2-1; v_call: TRBV14; clone_size: .; cdr3_aa: CASRRGGVVGSEQFF; cdr3_nt: TGTGCCAGCAGAAGAGGAGGGGTAGTAGGGAGTGAGCAGTTCTTC
d_call: .; j_call: TRBJ1-4; v_call: TRBV7-9; clone_size: .; cdr3_aa: CASSLGPVLEEKLFF; cdr3_nt: TGTGCCAGCAGCTTAGGTCCAGTCTTGGAGGAAAAACTGTTTTTT
d_call: .; j_call: TRBJ1-6; v_call: TRBV3-1/TRBV3-2; clone_size: .; cdr3_aa: CASSQGLRLKNSPLHF; cdr3_nt: TGTGCCAGCAGCCAAGGGTTGCGTTTAAAAAATTCACCCCTCCACTTT
d_call: TRBD2; j_call: TRBJ2-2; v_call: TRBV13; clone_size: .; cdr3_aa: CASSSSGGGGELFF; cdr3_nt: TGTGCCAGCAGCTCTAGCGGGGGTGGCGGGGAGCTGTTTTTT
d_call: TRBD1; j_call: TRBJ1-1; v_call: TRBV18; clone_size: .; cdr3_aa: CASSPLRGPEAFF; cdr3_nt: TGTGCCAGCTCACCCCTCAGGGGGCCTGAAGCTTTCTTT
d_call: .; j_call: TRBJ1-2; v_call: TRBV28; clone_size: .; cdr3_aa: CASSLGGLDYGYTF; cdr3_nt: TGTGCCAGCAGTTTGGGGGGGCTGGACTATGGCTACACCTTC
d_call: .; j_call: TRBJ2-6; v_call: TRBV9; clone_size: .; cdr3_aa: CASSRERPGANVLTF; cdr3_nt: TGTGCCAGCAGCAGGGAGCGCCCTGGGGCCAACGTCCTGACTTTC
d_call: .; j_call: TRBJ2-3; v_call: TRBV27; clone_size: once; cdr3_aa: CASSFGSSTDTQYF; cdr3_nt: TGTGCCAGCAGTTTTGGCAGTAGCACAGATACGCAGTATTTT
d_call: TRBD1; j_call: TRBJ2-5; v_call: TRBV2; clone_size: .; cdr3_aa: CASSEFTGGEETQYF; cdr3_nt: TGTGCCAGCAGTGAATTCACAGGGGGAGAAGAGACCCAGTACTTC
d_call: TRBD2; j_call: TRBJ2-5; v_call: TRBV18; clone_size: once; cdr3_aa: CASSPPGLAAGAQYF; cdr3_nt: TGTGCCAGCTCACCACCGGGACTAGCAGCGGGAGCCCAGTACTTC
d_call: TRBD1; j_call: TRBJ1-2; v_call: TRBV5-6; clone_size: .; cdr3_aa: CASSLIVPGQKIYGYTF; cdr3_nt: TGTGCCAGCAGCTTGATCGTCCCGGGACAGAAGATCTATGGCTACACCTTC
d_call: TRBD2; j_call: TRBJ2-7; v_call: TRBV7-8; clone_size: .; cdr3_aa: CASSIAGSYEQYF; cdr3_nt: TGTGCCAGCAGTATAGCGGGGTCCTACGAGCAGTACTTC
d_call: TRBD1; j_call: TRBJ1-1; v_call: TRBV13; clone_size: .; cdr3_aa: CASRSTGEAEAFF; cdr3_nt: TGTGCCAGCAGGTCTACAGGGGAGGCTGAAGCTTTCTTT
d_call: TRBD1; j_call: TRBJ1-2; v_call: TRBV19; clone_size: once; cdr3_aa: CASNRGGPNYGYTF; cdr3_nt: TGTGCCAGTAACAGGGGAGGTCCTAACTATGGCTACACCTTC
d_call: TRBD2; j_call: TRBJ2-1; v_call: TRBV19; clone_size: .; cdr3_aa: CASRKGGTSGFNEQFF; cdr3_nt: TGTGCCAGTAGAAAGGGAGGGACTAGCGGTTTCAATGAGCAGTTCTTC
d_call: .; j_call: TRBJ1-1; v_call: TRBV6-6; clone_size: .; cdr3_aa: CASSSTFVSTEAFF; cdr3_nt: TGTGCCAGCAGCTCGACTTTTGTAAGCACTGAAGCTTTCTTT
d_call: TRBD2; j_call: TRBJ2-1; v_call: TRBV30; clone_size: .; cdr3_aa: CAWSAVAGGLFF; cdr3_nt: TGTGCCTGGAGTGCAGTAGCGGGGGGGCTTTTCTTC
d_call: .; j_call: TRBJ2-5; v_call: TRBV6-5; clone_size: .; cdr3_aa: CASSNGLSVQETQYF; cdr3_nt: TGTGCCAGCAGTAACGGTTTGAGCGTCCAAGAGACCCAGTACTTC
d_call: TRBD2; j_call: TRBJ2-4; v_call: TRBV2; clone_size: .; cdr3_aa: CASSSSGGASKNIQYF; cdr3_nt: TGTGCCAGCAGTAGTAGCGGGGGGGCCTCCAAAAACATTCAGTACTTC
d_call: .; j_call: TRBJ2-3; v_call: TRBV15; clone_size: .; cdr3_aa: CATSGRVGTDTQYF; cdr3_nt: TGTGCCACCAGCGGCAGGGTGGGCACAGATACGCAGTATTTT
d_call: .; j_call: TRBJ2-1; v_call: TRBV5-6; clone_size: .; cdr3_aa: CASSDRDSFHNEQFF; cdr3_nt: TGTGCCAGCAGTGACCGGGACTCGTTCCACAATGAGCAGTTCTTC
d_call: .; j_call: TRBJ2-7; v_call: TRBV5-1; clone_size: few; cdr3_aa: CASRSFDSSYEQYF; cdr3_nt: TGCGCCAGCAGATCCTTCGATAGCTCCTACGAGCAGTACTTC
d_call: TRBD2; j_call: TRBJ2-5; v_call: TRBV4-2; clone_size: once; cdr3_aa: CASSQESGRKETQYF; cdr3_nt: TGTGCCAGCAGCCAAGAAAGCGGGAGGAAAGAGACCCAGTACTTC
d_call: .; j_call: TRBJ2-1; v_call: TRBV4-1; clone_size: .; cdr3_aa: CASSQVDLGFSYNEQFF; cdr3_nt: TGCGCCAGCAGCCAAGTAGACTTAGGTTTTTCCTACAATGAGCAGTTCTTC
d_call: TRBD2; j_call: TRBJ2-2; v_call: TRBV29-1; clone_size: .; cdr3_aa: CSVEGPASGGKSGELFF; cdr3_nt: TGCAGCGTTGAAGGGCCGGCTAGCGGGGGGAAATCCGGGGAGCTGTTTTTT
d_call: .; j_call: TRBJ2-3; v_call: TRBV6-4; clone_size: few; cdr3_aa: CASSARYTDTQYF; cdr3_nt: TGTGCCAGCAGTGCTCGGTACACAGATACGCAGTATTTT